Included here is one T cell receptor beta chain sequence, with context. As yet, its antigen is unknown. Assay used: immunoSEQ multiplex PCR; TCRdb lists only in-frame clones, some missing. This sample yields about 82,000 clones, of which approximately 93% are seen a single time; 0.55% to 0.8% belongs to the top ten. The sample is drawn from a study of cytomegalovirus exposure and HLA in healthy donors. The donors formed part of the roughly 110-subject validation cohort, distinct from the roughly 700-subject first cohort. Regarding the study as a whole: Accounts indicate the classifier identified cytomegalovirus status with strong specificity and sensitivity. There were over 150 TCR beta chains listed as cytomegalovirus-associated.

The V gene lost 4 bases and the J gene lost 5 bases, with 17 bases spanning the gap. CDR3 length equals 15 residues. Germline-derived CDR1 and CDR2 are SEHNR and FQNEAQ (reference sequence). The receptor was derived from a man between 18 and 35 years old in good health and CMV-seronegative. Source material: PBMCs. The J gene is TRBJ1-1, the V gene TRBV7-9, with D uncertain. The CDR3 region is CASSSGSELRTEAFF. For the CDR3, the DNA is TGTGCCAGCAGCTCGGGGTCGGAATTAAGGACTGAAGCTTTCTTT.